The next 9 T cell receptor beta chains were all read from a single sample in a study of TIL therapy for anti-PD-1-resistant metastatic lung cancer. This sample's time point: pre-treatment sample, taken before nivolumab and TIL therapy. The immunoSEQ assay was v3. The repertoire was sequenced with immunoSEQ multiplex PCR; TCRdb's copy has only in-frame clones and lacks some. The sample records about 52,000 clones, 79% being singletons. The source material was blood, sampled at baseline. The receptors come from a woman between 30 and 80 years old with non-small cell lung cancer.

The CDR3 protein is CSARGTGNTFF. The CDR3 region has the DNA TGCAGTGCTAGAGGGACAGGGAATACTTTCTTT. V and J are TRBV20-1 and TRBJ1-1; 8 nucleotides align to TRBD1. The CDR3 extends over 11 amino acids. Germline CDR1 reads DFQATT; CDR2 reads SNEGSKA (reference sequence). V trimming: 1 base; J trimming: 12 bases; junction bases outside the gene matches: 4.

The chain links TRBV10-3 to TRBJ1-4; tentative D call: TRBD1 (5 bases). CDR1 is ENHRY and CDR2 is SYGVKD in the germline V gene. V lost 6 bases, J lost 4 bases, and 9 bases lay in between. The CDR3 covers 13 residues. CDR3 residues: CAIRGVGNEKLFF. DNA for the CDR3: TGTGCCATCAGGGGGGTGGGTAATGAAAAACTGTTTTTT.

V gene TRBV7-8 combines with J gene TRBJ2-7; tentative D call: TRBD1 (5 bases). Germline assignment: CDR1 SGHVS and CDR2 FQNEAQ. V was cut by 6 bases and J by 2 bases, with 14 bases left in between. The CDR3 totals 14 residues. This CDR3 is CASSLNAGTYEQYF. The CDR3 DNA reads TGTGCCAGCAGTTTAAACGCAGGGACCTACGAGCAGTACTTC. Combining the CDR3 with reference TRBV7-8 and TRBJ2-7 gives the whole variable domain GAGVSQSPRYKVAKRGQDVALRCDPISGHVSLFWYQQALGQGPEFLTYFQNEAQLDKSGLPSDRFFAERPEGSVSTLKIQRTQQEDSAVYLCASSLNAGTYEQYFGPGTRLTVT.

This CDR3 is CSVVVDSSYNEQFF. CDR3 nucleotides: TGCAGCGTTGTGGTGGACAGCTCCTACAATGAGCAGTTCTTC. J is TRBJ2-1 and V is TRBV29-1; weak D call: TRBD1 (6 bases). This CDR3 comprises 14 residues. The germline V gene encodes CDR1 SQVTM and CDR2 ANQGSEA. Trimming removed 4 bases from V and 0 bases from J, with 10 bases in between.

The genes are TRBV5-1 and TRBJ1-2; D is unclear. The CDR3 consists of 16 residues. The V end was cut by 6 bases, the J end by 0 bases, with 18 bases between. CDR1 is SGHRS and CDR2 is YFSETQ in the germline V gene. The CDR3 DNA reads as TGCGCCAGCACCAGAGACGCTAACATCCCTAACTATGGCTACACCTTC. It translates to CASTRDANIPNYGYTF.

This clone appeared a single time. The chain has TRBV5-1 and TRBJ2-5; 10 nucleotides agree with TRBD1. The trim removed 5 bases at V and 7 bases at J, leaving 11 bases unmatched. Germline CDR1 SGHRS, CDR2 YFSETQ. This CDR3 is 15 amino acids long. The CDR3 coding sequence is TGCGCCAGCAGTCAAGCCGGGACAGGGGTCGTGACCCAGTACTTC. This encodes CASSQAGTGVVTQYF.

The rearrangement joins TRBV11-2 to TRBJ1-5, with 7 bases identical to TRBD1. The germline CDR1 and CDR2 sequences are SGHAT and FQNNGV. The CDR3 loop spans 14 amino acids. J lost 3 bases, V lost 5 bases, and 4 bases had no gene match. CDR3 coding DNA: TGTGCCAGCAGCCTGGGACAGTTCAATCAGCCCCAGCATTTT. Encoded protein: CASSLGQFNQPQHF.

This chain uses TRBV6-5 with TRBJ1-2; 9 nucleotides line up with TRBD1. The CDR3 is 14 amino acids. V was pared by 2 bases and J by 6 bases, with 4 bases of the junction left unmatched. Germline CDR1 is MNHEY and CDR2 is SVGAGI. CDR3 sequence (DNA): TGTGCCAGCAGTTACGACAGGGGGAGAAATGGCTACACCTTC. Translation: CASSYDRGRNGYTF.

V usage is TRBV5-1 and J usage is TRBJ2-2; D unclear. This CDR3 is 14 amino acids long. Between the trimmed V and J ends, which lost 1 base and 11 bases, there was a span of 15 bases. Looked up from germline, CDR1 is SGHRS and CDR2 is YFSETQ. CDR3 amino acids: CASSLTGPAVELFF. As DNA, the CDR3 is TGCGCCAGCAGCTTGACCGGCCCAGCCGTTGAGCTGTTTTTT. Full variable domain (remainder filled in from reference TRBV5-1 and TRBJ2-2): KAGVTQTPRYLIKTRGQQVTLSCSPISGHRSVSWYQQTPGQGLQFLFEYFSETQRNKGNFPGRFSGRQFSNSRSEMNVSTLELGDSALYLCASSLTGPAVELFFGEGSRLTVL.